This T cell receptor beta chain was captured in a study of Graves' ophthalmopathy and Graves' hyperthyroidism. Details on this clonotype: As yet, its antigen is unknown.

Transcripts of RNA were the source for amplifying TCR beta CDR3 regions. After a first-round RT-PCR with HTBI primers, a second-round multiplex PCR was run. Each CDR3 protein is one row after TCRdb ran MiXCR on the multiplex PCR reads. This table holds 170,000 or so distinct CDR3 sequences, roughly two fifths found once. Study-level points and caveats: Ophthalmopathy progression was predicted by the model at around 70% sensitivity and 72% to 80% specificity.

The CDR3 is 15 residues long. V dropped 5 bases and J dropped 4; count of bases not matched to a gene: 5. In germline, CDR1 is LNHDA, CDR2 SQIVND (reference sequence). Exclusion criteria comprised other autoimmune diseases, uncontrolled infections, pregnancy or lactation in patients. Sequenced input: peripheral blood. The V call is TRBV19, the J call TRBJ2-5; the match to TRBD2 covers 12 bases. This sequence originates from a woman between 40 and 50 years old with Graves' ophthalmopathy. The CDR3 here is CASSPRLAGVETQYF. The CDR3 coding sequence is TGTGCCAGTAGTCCGCGACTAGCGGGAGTAGAGACCCAGTACTTC.